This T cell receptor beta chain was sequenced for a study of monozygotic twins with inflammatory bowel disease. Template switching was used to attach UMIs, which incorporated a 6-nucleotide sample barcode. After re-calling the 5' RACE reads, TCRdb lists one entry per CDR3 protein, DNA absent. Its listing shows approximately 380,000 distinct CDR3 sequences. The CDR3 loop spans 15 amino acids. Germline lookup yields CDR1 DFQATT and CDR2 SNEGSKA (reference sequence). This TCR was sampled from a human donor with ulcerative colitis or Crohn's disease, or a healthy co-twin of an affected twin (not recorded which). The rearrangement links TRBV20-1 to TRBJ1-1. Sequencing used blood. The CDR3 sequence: CSALKRRLGNTEAFF.